The rows below give T cell receptor beta chains drawn from one sample of a study of blood T cell repertoires in COVID-19. Sequenced by immunoSEQ multiplex PCR; TCRdb stores in-frame clones only, minus some. The data show nearly 300,000 clones, 85% to 90% seen once. Sequencing was carried out using PBMCs or T cells enriched from blood (not recorded which). These TCRs come from a woman aged 45 to 65 who had been exposed to COVID-19. CDR3s include the opening cysteine and the closing phenylalanine or tryptophan. Each record gives: CDR3 length, J gene, D gene, V gene, clone size, CDR3 protein, CDR3 DNA. A D gene is named only where the DNA matches it firmly. Some rows mark clone size as missing; the rest say once, few, many or name a class of expanded clone.

15,TRBJ1-4,TRBD1,TRBV30,-,CAWNPTGQANEKLFF,TGTGCCTGGAACCCGACGGGACAGGCTAATGAAAAACTGTTTTTT
15,TRBJ1-2,TRBD1,TRBV4-1,-,CASSQKQGGNYGYTF,TGCGCCAGCAGCCAAAAACAGGGGGGGAACTATGGCTACACCTTC
16,TRBJ2-5,TRBD1,TRBV5-1,-,CASSYKGQNELPTQYF,TGCGCCAGCAGCTATAAGGGACAGAACGAGCTTCCGACCCAGTACTTC
14,TRBJ1-5,-,TRBV29-1,-,CSVARDDPNQPQHF,TGCAGCGTTGCGAGGGATGACCCCAATCAGCCCCAGCATTTT
15,TRBJ1-5,TRBD1,TRBV5-1,-,CASSLGTGGNQPQHF,TGCGCCAGCAGCTTGGGGACAGGGGGCAATCAGCCCCAGCATTTT
16,TRBJ1-1,TRBD1,TRBV28,-,CASSSPAGTANTEAFF,TGTGCCAGCAGTTCCCCCGCCGGGACAGCGAACACTGAAGCTTTCTTT
15,TRBJ1-2,-,TRBV21-1,-,CASSNGERSRYGYTF,TGTGCCAGCAGCAATGGAGAGCGTTCTCGTTATGGCTACACCTTC
15,TRBJ1-2,-,TRBV3-1/TRBV3-2,-,CASSLTGGASYGYTF,TGTGCCAGCAGCCTAACGGGGGGCGCAAGCTATGGCTACACCTTC
15,TRBJ1-2,-,TRBV19,-,CASSIATGLLYGYTF,TGTGCCAGTAGTATCGCAACAGGGCTTCTCTATGGCTACACCTTC
14,TRBJ1-1,-,TRBV7-9,-,CASSLTRDNPDAFF,TGTGCCAGCAGCTTAACTCGGGACAACCCTGACGCTTTCTTT
15,TRBJ2-5,-,TRBV3-1/TRBV3-2,once,CASSQGLVPGETQYF,TGTGCCAGCAGCCAAGGATTGGTTCCCGGGGAGACCCAGTACTTC
17,TRBJ1-5,-,TRBV27,-,CASSLKFPPGGNQPQHF,TGTGCCAGCAGTTTAAAATTCCCGCCGGGGGGCAATCAGCCCCAGCATTTT
14,TRBJ2-7,TRBD1,TRBV3-1/TRBV3-2,-,CASSWRQGGYEQYF,TGTGCCAGCAGCTGGCGACAGGGGGGCTACGAGCAGTACTTC
16,TRBJ2-3,-,TRBV5-4,-,CASSPDRGGSTDTQYF,TGTGCCAGCAGCCCGGATCGGGGAGGAAGCACAGATACGCAGTATTTT
13,TRBJ2-5,-,TRBV9,-,CASGLTGEGTQYF,TGTGCCAGCGGCCTGACAGGGGAGGGGACCCAGTACTTC
15,TRBJ2-1,TRBD2,TRBV3-1/TRBV3-2,-,CASSRRLAGNNEQFF,TGTGCCAGCAGCAGACGACTAGCGGGAAACAATGAGCAGTTCTTC
14,TRBJ1-1,-,TRBV29-1,-,CSVEPRHWNTEAFF,TGCAGCGTTGAACCAAGACATTGGAACACTGAAGCTTTCTTT
14,TRBJ2-3,-,TRBV29-1,once,CSVDYIPAGDTQYF,TGCAGCGTTGATTATATCCCAGCAGGAGATACGCAGTATTTT
15,TRBJ1-6,TRBD1,TRBV11-2,-,CASSLVRGQAGALHF,TGTGCCAGCAGCTTAGTTAGGGGGCAGGCCGGGGCCCTCCACTTT
13,TRBJ2-1,-,TRBV29-1,-,CSVGGTRRNEQFF,TGCAGCGTCGGGGGGACAAGGAGAAATGAGCAGTTCTTC
14,TRBJ2-5,-,TRBV9,-,CASNRETYQETQYF,TGTGCCAGCAACAGGGAAACGTACCAAGAGACCCAGTACTTC
17,TRBJ2-2,TRBD2,TRBV4-1,-,CASSQEVLVAGGGELFF,TGCGCCAGCAGCCAAGAGGTTTTAGTAGCGGGCGGCGGGGAGCTGTTTTTT
13,TRBJ2-1,-,TRBV7-8,-,CASSIISYNEQFF,TGTGCCAGCAGTATCATTAGCTACAATGAGCAGTTCTTC
14,TRBJ1-2,-,TRBV18,-,CASSPLVTEYGYTF,TGTGCCAGCTCACCACTTGTGACAGAGTATGGCTACACCTTC
15,TRBJ1-4,-,TRBV7-2,-,CASSLLGGEGEKLFF,TGTGCCAGCAGCTTACTAGGTGGTGAAGGTGAAAAACTGTTTTTT
13,TRBJ2-5,TRBD2,TRBV2,-,CASTSSGGKTQYF,TGTGCCAGCACATCTAGCGGGGGAAAGACCCAGTACTTC
13,TRBJ1-1,-,TRBV7-9,-,CASESLGNTEAFF,TGTGCCAGCGAGTCCCTAGGAAACACTGAAGCTTTCTTT
13,TRBJ1-2,-,TRBV19,-,CASSMDKRYGYTF,TGTGCCAGTAGTATGGATAAGCGCTATGGCTACACCTTC
12,TRBJ2-7,-,TRBV7-6,-,CASSSRVGEQYF,TGTGCCAGCAGCTCCAGGGTTGGCGAGCAGTACTTC
14,TRBJ1-1,-,TRBV4-1,-,CASSHPWRDTEAFF,TGCGCCAGCAGCCATCCTTGGAGGGACACTGAAGCTTTCTTT
12,TRBJ1-2,-,TRBV12-3/TRBV12-4,-,CASRKRDYGYTF,TGTGCCAGCAGGAAACGGGACTATGGCTACACCTTC
15,TRBJ1-5,TRBD1,TRBV19,-,CASSTRDRINQPQHF,TGTGCCAGTAGTACCCGGGACAGAATCAATCAGCCCCAGCATTTT
18,TRBJ2-2,TRBD2,TRBV5-1,many,CASSLELRGAISTGELFF,TGCGCCAGCAGCTTGGAGCTGCGGGGGGCCATTAGCACCGGGGAGCTGTTTTTT
15,TRBJ2-1,TRBD2,TRBV2,-,CASSEGRGAYNEQFF,TGTGCCAGCAGCGAGGGGCGGGGGGCCTACAATGAGCAGTTCTTC
14,TRBJ1-4,TRBD1,TRBV5-1,-,CASSLDRGFEKLFF,TGCGCCAGCAGCTTAGACAGGGGATTTGAAAAACTGTTTTTT
18,TRBJ1-2,TRBD1,TRBV29-1,-,CSVDLVGTGEVEDYGYTF,TGCAGCGTTGATTTGGTAGGGACAGGGGAAGTAGAGGACTATGGCTACACCTTC
16,TRBJ2-5,TRBD2,TRBV7-2,-,CASSLTSGGNQETQYF,TGTGCCAGCAGCCTAACTAGCGGGGGCAATCAAGAGACCCAGTACTTC
14,TRBJ1-1,TRBD1,TRBV28,-,CASSQGASKTEAFF,TGTGCCAGCAGTCAGGGGGCTTCGAAAACTGAAGCTTTCTTT
13,TRBJ1-2,TRBD1,TRBV11-2,-,CASSLDQGGGYTF,TGTGCCAGCAGCTTAGATCAGGGGGGCGGCTACACCTTC
18,TRBJ2-1,TRBD2,TRBV7-8,-,CASSFGTSGGLSYNEQFF,TGTGCCAGCAGCTTTGGTACTAGCGGGGGGCTATCCTACAATGAGCAGTTCTTC
16,TRBJ1-2,-,TRBV3-1/TRBV3-2,-,CASSQAPGRAYYGYTF,TGTGCCAGCAGCCAAGCCCCGGGGAGGGCTTACTATGGCTACACCTTC
13,TRBJ2-5,-,TRBV18,few,CASSPPYRASQYF,TGTGCCAGCTCACCACCCTACAGGGCATCCCAGTACTTC
15,TRBJ1-1,TRBD1,TRBV28,-,CASSSQGASYTEAFF,TGTGCCAGCAGTTCACAGGGGGCAAGTTATACTGAAGCTTTCTTT
14,TRBJ1-5,-,TRBV4-1,-,CASSEQDRDQPQHF,TGCGCCAGCAGCGAACAAGACAGAGATCAGCCCCAGCATTTT
17,TRBJ2-2,TRBD1,TRBV4-1,-,CASSQPTGGRTTGELFF,TGCGCCAGCAGCCAACCGACAGGGGGCAGGACCACCGGGGAGCTGTTTTTT
17,TRBJ1-2,TRBD1,TRBV25-1,-,CASSPMGLDRAIYGYTF,TGTGCCAGCAGTCCGATGGGCCTCGACAGGGCCATCTATGGCTACACCTTC
14,TRBJ1-1,TRBD1,TRBV18,-,CASSPQGDSFEAFF,TGTGCCAGCTCACCACAAGGGGACAGCTTTGAAGCTTTCTTT
12,TRBJ1-1,-,TRBV7-9,-,CASGRDSTEAFF,TGTGCCAGCGGTCGGGATAGCACTGAAGCTTTCTTT
14,TRBJ1-2,TRBD1,TRBV5-1,few,CASSLVGTDYGYTF,TGCGCCAGCAGCTTGGTAGGGACAGACTATGGCTACACCTTC
14,TRBJ2-2,-,TRBV15,-,CATSRGGATGELFF,TGTGCCACCAGCAGAGGCGGGGCAACCGGGGAGCTGTTTTTT
14,TRBJ2-7,TRBD2,TRBV5-1,-,CASSEIAGAVEQYF,TGCGCCAGCAGCGAGATAGCGGGGGCCGTCGAGCAGTACTTC